This entry lists 16 T cell receptor beta chains sequenced from one sample in a study of T-cell reconstitution after alpha-beta-depleted transplantation in children. Molecular barcoding with unique molecular identifiers was used for the TCRbeta library. MiXCR was run by TCRdb on the PCR reads, yielding one entry per CDR3 protein. The table lists 90,000 to 100,000 distinct CDR3 sequences, about 22% of them singletons. The source material was PBMCs, sampled before TCRalphabeta/CD19-depleted stem cell transplant. Every receptor here comes from a boy aged 2 to 10 with acute lymphoblastic leukemia, due to receive a stem cell transplant.

The chain couples TRBV12-3 or TRBV12-4 to TRBJ2-5, with TRBD2 matching over 10 bases. With 3 bases clipped from V and 2 bases from J, the junction kept 3 bases outside the gene matches. The CDR3 runs 15 residues. CDR3 sequence reads: CASSFRTSGQETQYF. CDR3 bases: TGTGCCAGCAGTTTCAGGACTAGCGGACAAGAGACCCAGTACTTC.

The chain has TRBV12-3 or TRBV12-4 and TRBJ2-1, with 16 bases lining up with TRBD2. The V gene end was trimmed by 6 bases and the J gene end by 10 bases; junction bases not matched to a gene: 3. The CDR3 has 14 residues. The CDR3, as DNA: TGTGCCAGCAGGGGACTAGCGGGAGGGGGGGAGCAGTTCTTC. This codes for CASRGLAGGGEQFF.

CDR3 DNA: TGCAGCGCCTCAGGGGGGCACACTGAAGCTTTCTTT. Protein sequence: CSASGGHTEAFF. The genes are TRBV29-1 and TRBJ1-1; 7 nucleotides align to TRBD1. This CDR3 is built from 12 residues. V lost 7 bases, J lost 3 bases, and 5 bases stayed unmatched. CDR1 and CDR2 (germline): SQVTM, ANQGSEA.

This clonotype was counted only a few times. This chain uses TRBV28 with TRBJ1-5, with D possibly matching TRBD1 (5 bases). Per the germline V gene, CDR1 is MDHEN and CDR2 is SYDVKM. The germline V and J ends were trimmed by 2 bases and 2 bases, with 10 bases remaining between them. The CDR3 length is 15 residues. CDR3 sequence (DNA): TGTGCCAGCAGTTTACCCGGGGCCCGCAATCAGCCCCAGCATTTT. This gives the protein CASSLPGARNQPQHF.

The V and J genes are TRBV18 and TRBJ2-1; 7 bases align to TRBD2. This CDR3 has 15 amino acids. Germline CDR1 and CDR2: KGHSH and LQKENI. Trimming cost V 3 bases and J 4 bases; bases outside gene matches: 6. CDR3 in DNA: TGTGCCAGCTCACCCGGGGGGAGCGCTTACAATGAGCAGTTCTTC. Translating gives CASSPGGSAYNEQFF.

The V call is TRBV28, the J call TRBJ2-7, with 7 bases lining up with TRBD1. The ends lost 1 base at V and 12 bases at J; junction bases unmatched: 15. In germline, CDR1 is MDHEN, CDR2 SYDVKM. This CDR3 region has 15 residues. The CDR3 coding sequence is TGTGCCAGCAGTTTATCCTCAGGGGGAAAGCGAGGTCTGTACTTC. Protein product: CASSLSSGGKRGLYF.

This clonotype was seen only a few times. V gene TRBV7-2 combines with J gene TRBJ2-7; 13 bases are shared with TRBD2. Germline V gives CDR1 SGHTA, CDR2 FQGNSA. The trim removed 5 bases at V and 4 bases at J, leaving 5 bases unmatched. This CDR3 region has 15 residues. The CDR3 here is CASSRGTSGVYEQYF. The CDR3 DNA is TGTGCCAGCAGCCGAGGGACTAGCGGGGTTTACGAGCAGTACTTC.

Only a few counts were recorded for this clonotype. This rearrangement joins TRBV20-1 to TRBJ1-1; D gene uncertain. The V and J ends lost 5 bases and 1 base respectively, with 17 bases between them. Germline V gene sequence: CDR1 DFQATT, CDR2 SNEGSKA (reference sequence). CDR3 size: 15 residues. CDR3 coding DNA: TGCAGTGCTGGACGGACCAGGTCCACGAACACTGAAGCTTTCTTT. Translating it yields CSAGRTRSTNTEAFF.

This rearrangement joins TRBV20-1 to TRBJ1-1, with unresolved D. This CDR3 spans 14 amino acids. The germline V and J ends were trimmed by 6 bases and 4 bases, with 18 bases remaining between them. Germline V gene lookup returns CDR1 DFQATT and CDR2 SNEGSKA (reference sequence). The CDR3 region is CSATPLRLLTEAFF. The CDR3 nucleotides read TGCAGTGCGACGCCGTTGAGGCTTCTCACTGAAGCTTTCTTT.

This clonotype was detected many times. The V call is TRBV10-3, the J call TRBJ1-1; D is unresolved. This CDR3 contains 13 residues. Germline CDR1 is ENHRY and CDR2 is SYGVKD. V was trimmed by 3 bases and J by 0 bases, leaving 5 bases between them. This CDR3 is CAISDKLNTEAFF. The CDR3 nucleotides are TGTGCCATCAGTGATAAGTTGAACACTGAAGCTTTCTTT.

CDR3 sequence reads: CSARLPMAGGYEQYF. The CDR3 nucleotides are TGCAGTGCTAGACTCCCTATGGCGGGAGGGTACGAGCAGTACTTC. The chain employs TRBV20-1 and TRBJ2-7; 9 positions match TRBD2. Germline assignment: CDR1 DFQATT and CDR2 SNEGSKA (reference sequence). The CDR3 spans 15 residues. V lost 2 bases, J lost 4 bases, and 9 bases stayed unmatched.

This clonotype was detected only a few times. J is TRBJ2-7 and V is TRBV5-8; 8 bases are a match to TRBD2. The CDR3 runs 16 residues. The V gene's germline CDR1 is SGHTS and CDR2 YDEGEE. Unmatched junction bases numbered 12, after V lost 2 bases and J lost 5 bases. The CDR3, as DNA: TGTGCCAGCAGCTTCGGCACTAGCGGAGGTCGCGACGAGCAGTACTTC. It codes for CASSFGTSGGRDEQYF.

The chain employs TRBV7-2 and TRBJ1-6; 8 positions agree with TRBD1. This CDR3 contains 16 residues. After removal of 7 bases from V and 3 bases from J, the junction contained 8 bases not matched to a gene. Germline assignment: CDR1 SGHTA and CDR2 FQGNSA. The CDR3 loop reads CASTTGGSVYNSPLHF. The CDR3 region has the DNA TGTGCCAGCACCACAGGGGGTTCCGTCTATAATTCACCCCTCCACTTT.

This clonotype was recorded a few times. The V and J genes are TRBV4-1 and TRBJ2-7, with 8 positions matching TRBD2. Trimming took 2 bases from V and 5 from J; bases not matched to a gene: 11. CDR1 and CDR2 from the germline V gene are MGHRA and YSYEKL. The length of the CDR3 is 16 residues. Here the CDR3 DNA reads TGCGCCAGCAGCCAAAAAACTAGCGGAGGGGCCAACGAGCAGTACTTC. Protein: CASSQKTSGGANEQYF.

The genes are TRBV30 and TRBJ2-7; TRBD1 is a possible D gene (6 bases). This CDR3 has 14 amino acids. Between the trimmed V and J ends, which lost 1 base and 0 bases, there was a span of 10 bases. The germline V gene has CDR1 GTSNPN and CDR2 SVGIG (reference sequence). The DNA of the CDR3 is TGTGCCTGGAGTGGAGGGGGAAGCTCCTACGAGCAGTACTTC. Its translation is CAWSGGGSSYEQYF.

This clonotype was seen many times. The rearrangement links TRBV12-3 or TRBV12-4 to TRBJ2-1, with 7 nucleotides matching TRBD2. The CDR3 runs to 15 residues. V lost 6 bases, J lost 3 bases, and 8 bases stayed unmatched. CDR3 sequence reads: CASSPLAEIYNEQFF. The CDR3 DNA sequence: TGTGCCAGCAGCCCGCTAGCGGAGATCTACAATGAGCAGTTCTTC.